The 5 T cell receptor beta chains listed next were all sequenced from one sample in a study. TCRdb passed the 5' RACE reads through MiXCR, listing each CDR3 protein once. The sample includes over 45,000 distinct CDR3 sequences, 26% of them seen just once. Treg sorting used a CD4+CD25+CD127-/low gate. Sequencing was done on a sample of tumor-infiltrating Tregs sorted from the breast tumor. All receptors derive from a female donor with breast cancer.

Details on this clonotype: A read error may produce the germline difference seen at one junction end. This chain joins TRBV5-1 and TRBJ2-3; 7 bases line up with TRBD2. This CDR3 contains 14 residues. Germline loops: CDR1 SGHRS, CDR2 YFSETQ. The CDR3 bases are TGCACCAGCAGCCTAACCGGACTAGCAGATACGCAGTATTTT. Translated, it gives CTSSLTGLADTQYF.

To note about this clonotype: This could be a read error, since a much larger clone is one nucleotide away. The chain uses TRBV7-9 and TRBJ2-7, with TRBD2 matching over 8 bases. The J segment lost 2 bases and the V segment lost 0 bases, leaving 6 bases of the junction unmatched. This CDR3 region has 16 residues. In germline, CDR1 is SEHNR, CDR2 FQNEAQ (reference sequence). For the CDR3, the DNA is TGTGCCAGCAGCTTAGCATTGGCTAGCGGGCCCTACGAGCAGTACTTC. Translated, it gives CASSLALASGPYEQYF.

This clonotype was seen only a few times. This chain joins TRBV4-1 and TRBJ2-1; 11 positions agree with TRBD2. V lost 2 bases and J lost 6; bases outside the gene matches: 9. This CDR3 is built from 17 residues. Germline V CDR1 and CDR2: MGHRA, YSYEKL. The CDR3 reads CASSQLPGLADLNEQFF. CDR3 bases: TGCGCCAGCAGCCAACTGCCGGGACTAGCGGACCTCAATGAGCAGTTCTTC.

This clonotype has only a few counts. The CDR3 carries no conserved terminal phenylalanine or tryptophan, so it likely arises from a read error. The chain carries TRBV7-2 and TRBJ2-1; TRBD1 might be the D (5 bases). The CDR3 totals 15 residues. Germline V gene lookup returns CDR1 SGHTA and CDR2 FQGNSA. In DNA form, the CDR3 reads TGTGCCAGCAGCTTAGTCGGCAGGGTCTACAATGGGCAGTTCCTC. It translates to CASSLVGRVYNGQFL.

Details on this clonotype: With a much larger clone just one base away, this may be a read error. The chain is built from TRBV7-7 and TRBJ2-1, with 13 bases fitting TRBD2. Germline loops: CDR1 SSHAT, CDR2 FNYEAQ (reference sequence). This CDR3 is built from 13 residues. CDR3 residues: CASSSGTSGEQSF. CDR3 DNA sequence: TGTGCTAGCAGCTCAGGGACTAGCGGGGAGCAGTCCTTC.